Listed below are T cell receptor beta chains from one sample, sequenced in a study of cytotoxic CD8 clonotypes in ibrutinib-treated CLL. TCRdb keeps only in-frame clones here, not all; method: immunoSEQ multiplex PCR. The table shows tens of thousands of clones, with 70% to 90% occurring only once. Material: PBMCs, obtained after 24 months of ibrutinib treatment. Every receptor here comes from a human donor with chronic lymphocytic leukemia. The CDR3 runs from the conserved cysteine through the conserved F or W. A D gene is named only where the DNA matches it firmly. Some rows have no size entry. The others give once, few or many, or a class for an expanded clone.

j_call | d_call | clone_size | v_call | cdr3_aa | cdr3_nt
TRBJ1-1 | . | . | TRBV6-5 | CASSRGPPEAFF | TGTGCCAGCAGCCGAGGACCCCCTGAAGCTTTCTTT
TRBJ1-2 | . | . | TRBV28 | CASRPNYGYTF | TGTGCCAGCAGGCCTAACTATGGCTACACCTTC
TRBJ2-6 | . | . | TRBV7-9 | CASSLVVGSGANVLTF | TGTGCCAGCAGCCTAGTTGTCGGGTCGGGGGCCAACGTCCTGACTTTC
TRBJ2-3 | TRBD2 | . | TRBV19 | CASSGGTSGTPSTDTQYF | TGTGCCAGTAGTGGAGGGACTAGCGGGACTCCTAGCACAGATACGCAGTATTTT
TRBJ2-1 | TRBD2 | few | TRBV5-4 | CASSTGLEGVNEQFF | TGTGCCAGCAGCACGGGACTAGAGGGGGTCAATGAGCAGTTCTTC
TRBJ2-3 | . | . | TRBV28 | CASSWQGPIGADTQYF | TGTGCCAGCAGTTGGCAGGGCCCAATCGGCGCAGATACGCAGTATTTT
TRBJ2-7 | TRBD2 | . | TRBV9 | CASSVGSGGRYSYEQYF | TGTGCCAGCAGCGTAGGGTCCGGCGGGAGGTACTCCTACGAGCAGTACTTC
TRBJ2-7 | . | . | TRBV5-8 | CASSFYRTNPPYEQYF | TGTGCCAGCAGCTTCTACAGGACTAATCCGCCCTACGAGCAGTACTTC
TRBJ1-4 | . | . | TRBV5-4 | CASSLGRNEKLFF | TGTGCCAGCAGCTTGGGGCGGAATGAAAAACTGTTTTTT
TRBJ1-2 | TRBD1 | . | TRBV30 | CAWSLDWDSSYGYTF | TGTGCCTGGAGTCTAGACTGGGACAGTTCCTATGGCTACACCTTC
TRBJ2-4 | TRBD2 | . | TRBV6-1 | CASSETSGGGKNIQYF | TGTGCCAGCAGTGAAACTAGCGGAGGAGGCAAAAACATTCAGTACTTC
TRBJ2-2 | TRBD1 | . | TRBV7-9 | CASSPRNIQGSGELFF | TGTGCCAGCAGCCCCCGTAACATACAGGGGAGCGGGGAGCTGTTTTTT
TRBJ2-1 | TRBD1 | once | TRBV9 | CASSVEGDSYNEQFF | TGTGCCAGCAGCGTAGAGGGGGACAGCTACAATGAGCAGTTCTTC
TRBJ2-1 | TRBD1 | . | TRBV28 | CASIGGQGVLSYNEQFF | TGTGCCAGCATCGGGGGACAGGGGGTCCTCTCCTACAATGAGCAGTTCTTC
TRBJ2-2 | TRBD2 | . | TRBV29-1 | CSVGTSANTGELFF | TGCAGCGTTGGTACTAGCGCGAACACCGGGGAGCTGTTTTTT
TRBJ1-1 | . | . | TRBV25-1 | CASSDSRANTEAFF | TGTGCCAGCAGTGATTCCAGGGCGAACACTGAAGCTTTCTTT
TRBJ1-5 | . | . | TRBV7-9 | CASSLGPQRFGNQPQHF | TGTGCCAGCAGCTTAGGGCCCCAGAGGTTCGGCAATCAGCCCCAGCATTTT
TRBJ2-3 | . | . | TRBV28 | CASRVFMGDFSTDTQYF | TGTGCCAGCAGGGTCTTTATGGGGGACTTTAGCACAGATACGCAGTATTTT
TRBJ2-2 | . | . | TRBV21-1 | CASSKVGAGLGNTGELFF | TGTGCCAGCAGCAAAGTCGGGGCGGGTTTAGGGAACACCGGGGAGCTGTTTTTT
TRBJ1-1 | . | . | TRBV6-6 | CASSTGGFTEAFF | TGTGCCAGCAGCACCGGGGGCTTCACTGAAGCTTTCTTT
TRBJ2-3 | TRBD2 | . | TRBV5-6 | CASSWTGLAGLDTQYF | TGTGCCAGCAGCTGGACAGGACTAGCGGGTCTTGATACGCAGTATTTT
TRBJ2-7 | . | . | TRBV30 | CAWSDDYEQYF | TGTGCCTGGAGTGATGACTACGAGCAGTACTTC
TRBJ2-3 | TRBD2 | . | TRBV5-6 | CASSLVGLGPDTQYF | TGTGCCAGCAGCTTGGTCGGACTAGGCCCAGATACGCAGTATTTT